Sequencing of this T cell receptor beta chain was carried out in a study of response to subunit inactivated influenza vaccine. Whole-study findings and limits: Authors suggested each seasonal flu vaccination may recruit only limited numbers of new T cells.

A word on this clonotype: Its antigen is as yet unknown.

TCRdb re-called the RT-PCR reads with MiXCR, one entry per CDR3 protein. Of about 570,000 distinct CDR3 sequences listed, about 11% are singletons. This sample also belongs to another study, concerning T cells expressing NK-cell markers. Per that study: 5'RACE template switching built TCR beta cDNA with unique molecular identifiers. The sorts in several experiments were restricted to alpha-beta TCR T cells by an anti-gamma-delta TCR antibody. Whether the expanded NKG2C+ T cell clones recognized HCMV remained unclear.

The clonotype originates from a man aged 50-59 years who received an inactivated influenza vaccine. The starting material was PBMCs from blood, obtained on the day of vaccination.

The CDR3 region has the DNA TGTGCCAGCAGTGAAGTTGGTAGCCCTGCCGATGAGCAGTTCTTC. Translation gives CASSEVGSPADEQFF. This rearrangement joins TRBV2 to TRBJ2-1; D is uncertain. V gave up 1 base and J gave up 8 bases, with 15 bases separating them. The CDR3 runs 15 residues. CDR1 is SNHLY, CDR2 FYNNEI, per germline.